This is a list of T cell receptor beta chains from one sample in a study of blood T cell repertoires in COVID-19. The protocol was immunoSEQ multiplex PCR, while the TCRdb copy is restricted to in-frame clones and leaves out a portion. Here the sample spans approximately 200,000 clones, about 91% being singletons. Source material: peripheral blood. The receptors here all came from a woman aged 25 to 39 with acute or convalescent COVID-19. Both conserved end residues are part of each CDR3. The D gene is left open where the match is weak. Not every row has a clone size; where given, it reads once, few, many or a size class.

J	size	V	D	CDR3
TRBJ1-1	once	TRBV19	-	CASSPRQYTEAFF
TRBJ1-6	-	TRBV2	-	CASSGSSSYNSPLHF
TRBJ2-5	-	TRBV28	-	CASSLFRETQYF
TRBJ1-2	-	TRBV7-9	-	CASSLAYEGTSYTF
TRBJ1-2	-	TRBV28	TRBD1	CASSFRFVPTGASLNYGYTF
TRBJ1-5	-	TRBV19	-	CASSLQGSPQHF
TRBJ2-5	-	TRBV29-1	-	CSANTGLEETQYF
TRBJ1-6	-	TRBV11-3	TRBD1	CASSPNRGSYNSPLHF
TRBJ1-5	-	TRBV6-1	-	CASSETGNSNQPQHF
TRBJ1-4	-	TRBV24-1	-	CATGAHGATNEKLFF
TRBJ2-1	-	TRBV11-2	TRBD2	CASSLETGTSEFF
TRBJ1-2	few	TRBV20-1	TRBD1	CSARVQGEETF
TRBJ2-1	-	TRBV5-4	-	CASSSRLTPATDEQFF
TRBJ2-7	once	TRBV15	TRBD2	CATSRDYRVRLAGDEQYF
TRBJ2-7	once	TRBV19	TRBD2	CASSTSRLAESSYEQYF
TRBJ2-2	-	TRBV28	-	CASSLFTNTGELFF
TRBJ1-1	-	TRBV29-1	-	CSAVDGDMNTEAFF
TRBJ1-1	-	TRBV28	-	CASTGNTEAFF
TRBJ2-2	-	TRBV6-5	-	CASYRSDTGELFF
TRBJ2-5	-	TRBV19	TRBD1	CASNRGQGEETQYF
TRBJ2-1	-	TRBV5-1	-	CASSLDSLYNERFF
TRBJ2-7	-	TRBV19	-	CASKEESGAYEQYF
TRBJ1-6	few	TRBV30	-	CAWSSEENSPLHF
TRBJ2-3	-	TRBV3-1/TRBV3-2	-	CASSQSPGGRTQYF
TRBJ1-6	-	TRBV7-9	-	CASSLDGPSPLHF
TRBJ1-5	-	TRBV28	-	CASSNKYNQPQHF
TRBJ2-4	once	TRBV28	TRBD1	CASSLTGQDENIQYF
TRBJ1-5	-	TRBV7-8	-	CASSLDRSNQPQHF
TRBJ2-7	-	TRBV7-2	-	CASSHRDKGTIIYF
TRBJ2-6	-	TRBV5-6	-	CASSLGAFSGANVLTF
TRBJ1-6	-	TRBV5-1	-	CASQEGTYNSPLHF
TRBJ1-3	-	TRBV18	-	CASSPNLGAGNTIYF
TRBJ1-2	-	TRBV19	TRBD1	CASIRGQGFGYTF
TRBJ2-7	-	TRBV5-1	-	CASSLGVTGAGYEQYF
TRBJ1-2	-	TRBV19	TRBD1	CASSIRDRVRGYTF
TRBJ2-3	few	TRBV5-1	-	CASGLPERTDTQYF
TRBJ2-1	-	TRBV11-3	TRBD2	CASSLAAGNYNEQFF
TRBJ1-4	-	TRBV4-1	-	CASSQPLEKLFF
TRBJ1-2	-	TRBV5-6	TRBD1	CASSAWDRVHSYTF
TRBJ2-5	-	TRBV7-9	-	CASSTETQETQYF
TRBJ1-1	-	TRBV19	-	CASSRARNTEAFF
TRBJ1-1	-	TRBV18	-	CASSLRRQSNTEAFF
TRBJ1-3	-	TRBV6-5	-	CASRTASGNTIYF
TRBJ2-5	-	TRBV7-9	-	CASSLMEVPSETQYF
TRBJ2-1	-	TRBV7-2	TRBD2	CASSLEASGRFRQFF
TRBJ2-5	-	TRBV5-1	-	CASSLKGYQETQYF
TRBJ1-4	-	TRBV4-1	TRBD1	CASQDRENEKLFF
TRBJ2-1	-	TRBV10-1	-	CASSAQPGYNEQFF
TRBJ2-7	-	TRBV11-2	-	CASSIGSGPDYEQYF
TRBJ2-7	-	TRBV28	-	CASSPGQNYEQYF
TRBJ1-1	-	TRBV19	-	CATSRQRDTEAFF
TRBJ2-5	once	TRBV7-2	-	CASSLLGAAETQYF
TRBJ2-1	-	TRBV12-3/TRBV12-4	TRBD2	CASGLVIGNEQFF
TRBJ2-2	-	TRBV15	TRBD2	CATSRGTSAGGELFF
TRBJ2-1	once	TRBV7-9	-	CASSPIGQRYNEQFF
TRBJ2-1	-	TRBV5-4	TRBD2	CASNNREVNYNEQFF
TRBJ2-1	-	TRBV7-9	TRBD2	CATKIGEGNEQFF